The rows below give T cell receptor beta chains drawn from one sample of a study of beta chain features in type 1 diabetes. Sequencing was performed with immunoSEQ multiplex PCR; in TCRdb, only in-frame clones are kept and a portion is missing. The sample holds fewer than 400,000 clones, approximately 8.2% seen once. The sequencing input was central memory CD4+ T cells from blood. Every receptor here comes from a woman aged 18-35 years in good health. The CDR3 runs from the conserved cysteine through the conserved F or W. Fields, in order: D gene, V gene, clone size, J gene, CDR3 DNA, CDR3 protein. A D gene is named only where the DNA matches it firmly. Clone size is given for some rows only: seen once, a few or many times, or a class if the clone is expanded.

>NA|TRBV7-8|NA|TRBJ2-5
TGTGCCAGCAGCTTAGTTTACGTAGAAGAGACCCAGTACTTC
CASSLVYVEETQYF
>NA|TRBV29-1|few|TRBJ2-7
TGCAGCGTTGCGGTTCAACCCTCCTACGAGCAGTACTTC
CSVAVQPSYEQYF
>NA|TRBV28|NA|TRBJ1-4
TGTGCCAGCAGATCTGACCAGGGCGAAAAACTGTTTTTT
CASRSDQGEKLFF
>TRBD1|TRBV4-3|many|TRBJ2-4
TGCGCCAGCAGCCAAGTACAGGGGGCTCCCAACATTCAGTACTTC
CASSQVQGAPNIQYF
>NA|TRBV9|NA|TRBJ2-1
TGTGCCAGCAGCCCAACCCGGGACGGGAAGAGCTCCTACAATGAGCAGTTCTTC
CASSPTRDGKSSYNEQFF
>NA|TRBV18|NA|TRBJ2-6
TGTGCCAGCTCACCAGTTGTTTCTGGGGCCAACGTCCTGACTTTC
CASSPVVSGANVLTF
>NA|TRBV4-2|NA|TRBJ2-5
TGTGCCAGCAGCCAGGATGGGGCGGGGACCCAGTACTTC
CASSQDGAGTQYF
>NA|TRBV7-3|few|TRBJ2-7
TGTGCCAGCAGCTTACTTTCTGATGGGGAGCAGTACTTC
CASSLLSDGEQYF
>TRBD2|TRBV5-1|many|TRBJ2-7
TGCGCCAGCAGCTGGGATAGCGGGAGGTTCGAGCAGTACTTC
CASSWDSGRFEQYF
>NA|TRBV21-1|few|TRBJ1-5
TGTGCCAGCAACAGGGTTCCTCAGCCCCAGCATTTT
CASNRVPQPQHF
>TRBD1|TRBV9|NA|TRBJ2-3
TGTGCCAGCAGCGTAGGGGGACAGAGCACAGATACGCAGTATTTT
CASSVGGQSTDTQYF
>NA|TRBV7-3|NA|TRBJ2-3
TGTGCCAGCAGCTTAGAAGGGGGTGTGCAGTATTTT
CASSLEGGVQYF
>NA|TRBV7-9|few|TRBJ2-5
TGTGCCAGCAGCTTAGCGCTTGGTAGCCCAAGGAGAGAGACCCAGTACTTC
CASSLALGSPRRETQYF
>NA|TRBV7-2|few|TRBJ2-2
TGTGCCAGCAGCTTAGGGAATCTGGCGACCGGGGAGCTGTTTTTT
CASSLGNLATGELFF
>TRBD2|TRBV7-9|many|TRBJ2-4
TGTGCCAGCAGTCGGACTAGCGGGAATGGGATTCAGTACTTC
CASSRTSGNGIQYF
>TRBD2|TRBV29-1|NA|TRBJ2-2
TGCAGCGTTGGCCGAGCGGGAGGGACCGGGGAGCTGTTTTTT
CSVGRAGGTGELFF
>TRBD1|TRBV28|NA|TRBJ1-6
TGTGCCAGCAGCTGGACAGGGTTCAGCTCACCCCTCCACTTT
CASSWTGFSSPLHF
>NA|TRBV6-6|few|TRBJ1-2
TGTGCCAGCAGTGGGACGGTTAACTATGGCTACACCTTC
CASSGTVNYGYTF
>NA|TRBV19|many|TRBJ1-1
TGTGCCAGTAGTACCGGTAAGGCGAACACTGAAGCTTTCTTT
CASSTGKANTEAFF
>NA|TRBV5-4|NA|TRBJ2-1
TGTGCCAGCAGCTTGGATCCCAACGCCTACAATGAGCAGTTCTTC
CASSLDPNAYNEQFF
>NA|TRBV11-1|few|TRBJ2-3
TGTGCCAGCAGCTTAGCTAGAACGACAGATACGCAGTATTTT
CASSLARTTDTQYF
>TRBD2|TRBV25-1|NA|TRBJ2-1
TGTGCCAGCAGTGCGAGCGGGAGTCTCTACAATGAGCAGTTCTTC
CASSASGSLYNEQFF
>NA|TRBV25-1|NA|TRBJ1-5
TGTGCCAGCAGTCGTGGGGGGGCTGGGGATCAGCCCCAGCATTTT
CASSRGGAGDQPQHF
>TRBD2|TRBV11-2|many|TRBJ2-1
TGTGCCAGCAGCTCACAAGCGGGGAGGGCAAGCAATGAGCAGTTCTTC
CASSSQAGRASNEQFF
>NA|TRBV25-1|NA|TRBJ1-2
TGTGCCAGCAGTGAAGGGTGGGACTATGGCTACACCTTC
CASSEGWDYGYTF
>NA|TRBV7-6|few|TRBJ2-1
TGTGCCAGCAGCTTCACAGACAAAGCCGAGCAGTTCTTC
CASSFTDKAEQFF
>TRBD2|TRBV7-2|NA|TRBJ2-7
TGTGCCAGCAGCTTAAGAGCGGGAGACGAGCAGTACTTC
CASSLRAGDEQYF
>NA|TRBV7-6|few|TRBJ2-1
TGTGCCAGCAGCTTAGACGGGGAAAAGCTCTTC
CASSLDGEKLF
>NA|TRBV9|few|TRBJ1-3
TGTGCCAGCAGCTTCGAACCTGGAAACACCATATATTTT
CASSFEPGNTIYF
>NA|TRBV27|NA|TRBJ2-3
TGTGCCAGCAGTTTGCCCCGGGACTTGTTGGATACGCAGTATTTT
CASSLPRDLLDTQYF
>NA|TRBV5-1|NA|TRBJ1-1
TGCGCCAGCAGTCCTAACACAGGCTACACTGAAGCTTTCTTT
CASSPNTGYTEAFF
>TRBD2|TRBV7-2|NA|TRBJ2-2
TGTGCCAGCAGCTCGGGACTAGCGGGGAACACCGGGGAGCTGTTTTTT
CASSSGLAGNTGELFF
>TRBD1|TRBV7-8|few|TRBJ2-5
TGTGCCAGCAGCTCCACAGGGGGCAGGGAGACCCAGTACTTC
CASSSTGGRETQYF
>NA|TRBV28|NA|TRBJ2-1
TGTGCCAGCAAAAAGCGGATCTCCTACAATGAGCAGTTCTTC
CASKKRISYNEQFF
>NA|TRBV9|NA|TRBJ2-1
TGTGCCAGCAGCGTAGTTCCACAGGCCGACAATGAGCAGTTCTTC
CASSVVPQADNEQFF
>TRBD1|TRBV28|few|TRBJ2-5
TGTGCCAGCAGTTCCCCCGGGACAGAAGAGACCCAGTACTTC
CASSSPGTEETQYF
>TRBD1|TRBV25-1|few|TRBJ1-1
TGTGCCAGCAGTCTGCATCCGACAGGGGCTGAAGCTTTCTTT
CASSLHPTGAEAFF
>NA|TRBV28|many|TRBJ2-1
TGTGCCAGCAGTTTAATCGGCGGGAAGGACTACAATGAGCAGTTCTTC
CASSLIGGKDYNEQFF
>NA|TRBV4-1|NA|TRBJ1-1
TGCGCCAGCAGCCAAGCCCCCTGGCGGGGGGCAAGTGAAGCTTTCTTT
CASSQAPWRGASEAFF
>NA|TRBV7-8|few|TRBJ1-2
TGTGCCAGCAGCTCACAGGGAATCTATGGCTACACCTTC
CASSSQGIYGYTF
>NA|TRBV7-2|NA|TRBJ2-3
TGTGCCAGCAGCTTAGGGGGACCCGCGGTCACAGATACGCAGTATTTT
CASSLGGPAVTDTQYF
>NA|TRBV4-2|few|TRBJ1-2
TGTGCCAGCAGCCTTGCTACAGAACCCTATGGCTACACCTTC
CASSLATEPYGYTF
>NA|TRBV5-3|NA|TRBJ2-4
TGTGCCAGAAGCTCGGAACGGGACATCGCTTTC
CARSSERDIAF
>TRBD1|TRBV5-6|few|TRBJ1-4
TGTGCCAGCAGCGGGGGACAGGGGGCAACTAATGAAAAACTGTTTTTT
CASSGGQGATNEKLFF
>TRBD2|TRBV27|many|TRBJ2-3
TGTGCCAGCAGTTTGAGGTTAGCGGGAGGTACTACGCAGTATTTT
CASSLRLAGGTTQYF
>TRBD1|TRBV6-1|few|TRBJ2-1
TGTGCCAGCAGTCGGGACAGGCGATACAATGAGCAGTTCTTC
CASSRDRRYNEQFF
>NA|TRBV5-4|many|TRBJ1-2
TGTGCCAGCAGCTCCAGACTAGGGGCTACCTTC
CASSSRLGATF
>TRBD1|TRBV5-6|NA|TRBJ2-1
TGTGCCAGCAGTTTACAGACAGGGGCCAGCAATGAGCAGTTCTTC
CASSLQTGASNEQFF
>NA|TRBV27|few|TRBJ2-2
TGTGCCAGAGACACCGGGGAGCTGTTTTTT
CARDTGELFF
>NA|TRBV5-1|few|TRBJ2-7
TGCGCCAGCAGCCCTGGCGACAGGAGGACGTACGAGCAGTACTTC
CASSPGDRRTYEQYF
>NA|TRBV7-9|NA|TRBJ2-5
TGTGCCACTGCTCGACAAGAGACCCAGTACTTC
CATARQETQYF
>NA|TRBV7-9|many|TRBJ1-1
TGTGCCAGCAGCTTAGAGGCGAACACTGAAGCTTTCTTT
CASSLEANTEAFF
>TRBD2|TRBV5-1|NA|TRBJ2-1
TGCGCCAGCAGCACCCGACCTAGCGGTAGCAACAATGAGCAGTTCTTC
CASSTRPSGSNNEQFF
>NA|TRBV6-5|few|TRBJ2-1
TGTGCCAGCAGTTACAGGTGGGGCAATGAGCAGTTCTTC
CASSYRWGNEQFF
>NA|TRBV7-9|NA|TRBJ1-2
TGTGCCAGCAGTGTCGGAGGGACACAACGCTATGGCTACACCTTC
CASSVGGTQRYGYTF
>TRBD2|TRBV27|NA|TRBJ2-3
TGTGCCAGCAGTCGCGGGAGTTATACAGATACGCAGTATTTT
CASSRGSYTDTQYF